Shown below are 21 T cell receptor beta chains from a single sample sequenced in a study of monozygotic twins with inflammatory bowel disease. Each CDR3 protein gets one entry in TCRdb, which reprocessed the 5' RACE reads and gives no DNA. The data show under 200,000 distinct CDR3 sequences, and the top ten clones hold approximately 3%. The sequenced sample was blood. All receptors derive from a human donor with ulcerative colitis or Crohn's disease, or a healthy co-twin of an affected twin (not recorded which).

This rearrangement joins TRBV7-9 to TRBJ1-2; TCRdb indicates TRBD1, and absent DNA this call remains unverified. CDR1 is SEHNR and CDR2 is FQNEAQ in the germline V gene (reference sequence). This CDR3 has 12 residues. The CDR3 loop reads CASSPGQYGYTF.

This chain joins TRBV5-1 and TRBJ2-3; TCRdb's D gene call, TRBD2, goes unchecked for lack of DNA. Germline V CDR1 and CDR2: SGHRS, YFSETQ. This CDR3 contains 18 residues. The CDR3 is CASSLGLAAIPPTDTQYF.

The CDR3 reads CASSTRTSVGNEQFF. The chain recombines TRBV7-2 with TRBJ2-1; TCRdb lists TRBD2, though no DNA is available to test this call. The CDR3 contains 15 residues. Per germline, CDR1 SGHTA and CDR2 FQGNSA.

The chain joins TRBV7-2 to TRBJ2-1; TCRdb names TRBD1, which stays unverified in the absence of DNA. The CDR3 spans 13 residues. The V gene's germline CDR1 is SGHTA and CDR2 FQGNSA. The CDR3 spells CASSPGHPNEQFF. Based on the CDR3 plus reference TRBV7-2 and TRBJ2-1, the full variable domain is GAGVSQSPSNKVTEKGKDVELRCDPISGHTALYWYRQSLGQGLEFLIYFQGNSAPDKSGLPSDRFSAERTGGSVSTLTIQRTQQEDSAVYLCASSPGHPNEQFFGPGTRLTVL.

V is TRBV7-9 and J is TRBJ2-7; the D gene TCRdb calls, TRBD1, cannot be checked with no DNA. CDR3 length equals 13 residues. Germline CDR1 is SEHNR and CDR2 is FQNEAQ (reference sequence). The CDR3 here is CASAAGTAYEQYF.

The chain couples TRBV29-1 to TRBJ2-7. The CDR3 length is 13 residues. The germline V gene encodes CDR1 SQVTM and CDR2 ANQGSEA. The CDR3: CSVEAGSSYEQYF.

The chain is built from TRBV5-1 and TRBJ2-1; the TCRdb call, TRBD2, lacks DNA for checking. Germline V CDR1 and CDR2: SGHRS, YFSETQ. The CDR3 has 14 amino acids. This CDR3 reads CASMGLAGGNEQFF.

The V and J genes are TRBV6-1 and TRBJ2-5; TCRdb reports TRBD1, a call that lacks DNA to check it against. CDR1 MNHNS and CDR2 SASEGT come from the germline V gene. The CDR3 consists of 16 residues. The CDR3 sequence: CASSPDGTWDQETQYF.

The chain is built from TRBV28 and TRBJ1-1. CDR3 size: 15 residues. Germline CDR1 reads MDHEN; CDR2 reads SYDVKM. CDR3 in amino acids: CASSLEQLMNTEAFF.

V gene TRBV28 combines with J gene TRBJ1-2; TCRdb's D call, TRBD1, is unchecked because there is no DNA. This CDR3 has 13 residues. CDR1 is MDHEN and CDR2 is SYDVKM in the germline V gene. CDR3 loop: CASSRLRAHGYTF.

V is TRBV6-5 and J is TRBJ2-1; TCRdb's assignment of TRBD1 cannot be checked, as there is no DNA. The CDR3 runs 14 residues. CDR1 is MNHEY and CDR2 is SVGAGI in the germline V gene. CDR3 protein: CASSYPGQPNEQFF.

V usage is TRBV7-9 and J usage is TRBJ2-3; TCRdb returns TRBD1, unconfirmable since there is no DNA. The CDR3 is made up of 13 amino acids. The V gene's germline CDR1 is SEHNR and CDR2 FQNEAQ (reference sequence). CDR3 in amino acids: CASRRDSTDTQYF.

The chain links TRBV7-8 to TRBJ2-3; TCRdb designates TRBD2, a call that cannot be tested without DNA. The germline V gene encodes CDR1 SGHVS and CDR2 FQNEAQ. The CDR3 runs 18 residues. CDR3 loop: CASSLGRTSGRAADTQYF.

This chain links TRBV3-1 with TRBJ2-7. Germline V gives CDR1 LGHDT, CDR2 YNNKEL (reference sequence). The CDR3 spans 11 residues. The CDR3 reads CGSSQSYEQYF.

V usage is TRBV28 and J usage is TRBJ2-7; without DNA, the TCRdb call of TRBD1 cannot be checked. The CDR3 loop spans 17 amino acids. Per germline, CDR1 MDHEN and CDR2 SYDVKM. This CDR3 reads CASSFDFRGKLSYEQYF. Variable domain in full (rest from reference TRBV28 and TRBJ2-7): DVKVTQSSRYLVKRTGEKVFLECVQDMDHENMFWYRQDPGLGLRLIYFSYDVKMKEKGDIPEGYSVSREKKERFSLILESASTNQTSMYLCASSFDFRGKLSYEQYFGPGTRLTVT.

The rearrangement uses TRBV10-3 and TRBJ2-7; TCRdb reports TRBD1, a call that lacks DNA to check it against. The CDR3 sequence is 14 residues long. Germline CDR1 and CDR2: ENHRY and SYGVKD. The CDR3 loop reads CAISLGRGTYEQYF.

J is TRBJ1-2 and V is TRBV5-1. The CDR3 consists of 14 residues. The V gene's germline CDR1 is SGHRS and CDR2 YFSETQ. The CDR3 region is CASSLGVTEWGYTF.

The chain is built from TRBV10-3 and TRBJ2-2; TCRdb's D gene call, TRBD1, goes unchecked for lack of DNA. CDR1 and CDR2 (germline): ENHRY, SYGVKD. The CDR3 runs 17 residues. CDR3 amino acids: CAIPGGGGTANTGELFF.

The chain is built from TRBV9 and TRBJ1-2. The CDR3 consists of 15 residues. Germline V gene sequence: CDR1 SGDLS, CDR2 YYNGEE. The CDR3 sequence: CASSPGGGLDYGYTF.

CDR3 in amino acids: CASSFSSGSLETQYF. The chain uses TRBV5-1 and TRBJ2-5; TCRdb picks TRBD2, but there is no DNA to check that call. The CDR3 contains 15 residues. Germline assignment: CDR1 SGHRS and CDR2 YFSETQ. Together with reference TRBV5-1 and TRBJ2-5, the CDR3 gives the full variable domain: KAGVTQTPRYLIKTRGQQVTLSCSPISGHRSVSWYQQTPGQGLQFLFEYFSETQRNKGNFPGRFSGRQFSNSRSEMNVSTLELGDSALYLCASSFSSGSLETQYFGPGTRLLVL.

This CDR3 is CASSYVAGGPFTGELFF. V and J are TRBV6-2 or TRBV6-3 and TRBJ2-2; TCRdb proposes TRBD2, but this gene call is untestable without DNA. Germline V gene sequence: CDR1 MNHEY, CDR2 SVGEGT. This CDR3 comprises 17 residues.